These 13 T cell receptor beta chains were sequenced from one sample in a study of regulatory and conventional T cells in RAG deficiency. The method was immunoSEQ multiplex PCR; TCRdb's version includes in-frame clones alone and lacks a portion of them. The sample has more than 9,500 clones; approximately 93% are singletons. Regulatory T cells were sorted from blood as CD4+ CD25-high CD127-low cells. The same specimen was also included in a second study, on regulatory T cells. That paper notes: Primers: 52 TRBV forward and 13 TRBJ reverse.

Sequenced: CD127- CD25+ CD4+ Tregs sorted from blood. These receptors were collected from a human donor in good health.

V gene TRBV30 combines with J gene TRBJ2-7; D is unclear. V was cut by 3 bases and J by 0 bases, with 12 bases left in between. This CDR3 spans 14 amino acids. CDR1 GTSNPN and CDR2 SVGIG come from the germline V gene (reference sequence). The CDR3 region is CAWRTRRSSYEQYF. DNA of the CDR3: TGTGCCTGGAGAACCCGCCGGAGCTCCTACGAGCAGTACTTC.

The V and J genes are TRBV5-1 and TRBJ1-3; 7 bases are a match to TRBD1. This CDR3 is built from 15 residues. Germline V gene lookup returns CDR1 SGHRS and CDR2 YFSETQ. V lost 2 bases and J lost 0; bases outside the gene matches: 2. The CDR3 DNA reads TGCGCCAGCAGCTTCCAGGGGGACTCTGGAAACACCATATATTTT. Encoded protein: CASSFQGDSGNTIYF. The full variable domain, with the rest looked up from reference TRBV5-1 and TRBJ1-3, is KAGVTQTPRYLIKTRGQQVTLSCSPISGHRSVSWYQQTPGQGLQFLFEYFSETQRNKGNFPGRFSGRQFSNSRSEMNVSTLELGDSALYLCASSFQGDSGNTIYFGEGSWLTVV.

The chain links TRBV10-1 to TRBJ2-3, with 12 positions matching TRBD2. Germline loops: CDR1 WNHNN, CDR2 SYGVQD (reference sequence). V shed 4 bases and J 2 bases; nucleotides not matched to a gene: 4. This CDR3 contains 16 residues. CDR3 residues: CASSAGLAGYTDTQYF. In DNA, the CDR3 is TGCGCCAGCAGTGCTGGACTAGCGGGGTACACAGATACGCAGTATTTT.

In DNA, the CDR3 is TGTGCCAGCAGCTTGAGAGGGGGCGCGGGGCAGCCCCAGCATTTT. It specifies CASSLRGGAGQPQHF. The chain combines TRBV5-6 with TRBJ1-5; the match to TRBD1 covers 7 bases. CDR3 size: 15 residues. Germline V CDR1 and CDR2: SGHDT, YYEEEE. J lost 7 bases, V lost 1 base, and 8 bases had no gene match.

The chain has TRBV5-1 and TRBJ2-7; 8 bases are a match to TRBD2. CDR3 length: 14 residues. Germline loops: CDR1 SGHRS, CDR2 YFSETQ. J was trimmed by 5 bases and V by 2 bases; bases with no gene match: 6. The CDR3 spells CASSFGGGPDEQYF. The CDR3 DNA is TGCGCCAGCAGCTTCGGGGGGGGTCCCGACGAGCAGTACTTC.

For this clone: One end of the junction fails to match germline, which may point to a read error. The chain is built from TRBV6-5 and TRBJ2-7; a weak D match, TRBD1 (6 bases). Germline values: CDR1 MNHEY, CDR2 SVGAGI. This CDR3 is built from 15 residues. The CDR3 protein is CAGSYGRGEDYEQYF. Here the CDR3 DNA reads TGTGCCGGCAGTTACGGCAGGGGAGAAGACTACGAGCAGTACTTC.

The chain carries TRBV2 and TRBJ2-7; D is undetermined. Trimming removed 8 bases at V and 2 bases at J, with 13 bases between. The CDR3 runs 13 residues. Germline-derived CDR1 and CDR2 are SNHLY and FYNNEI. CDR3 in DNA: TGTGCCAGCCGCCGAGGAGCCCCCTACGAGCAGTACTTC. The encoded protein is CASRRGAPYEQYF.

V and J are TRBV11-2 and TRBJ2-7; 9 bases match TRBD1. This CDR3 is 13 amino acids long. With V trimmed by 4 bases and J by 6 bases, 4 bases remained unmatched. Per germline, CDR1 SGHAT and CDR2 FQNNGV. The CDR3 reads CASSSGQGFEQYF. For the CDR3, the DNA is TGTGCCAGCAGCTCCGGACAGGGGTTCGAGCAGTACTTC.

The chain joins TRBV2 to TRBJ1-2; perhaps TRBD1 as D (5 bases). The CDR3 has 13 residues. Germline assignment: CDR1 SNHLY and CDR2 FYNNEI. With 2 bases removed from V and 8 bases from J, the gap between germline ends came to 12 bases. CDR3 sequence: CASSEQGPLGYTF. CDR3 nucleotides: TGTGCCAGCAGTGAACAGGGCCCCCTGGGCTACACCTTC.

This clone is a singleton in its sample. The V call is TRBV5-1, the J call TRBJ2-7; 9 positions agree with TRBD1. V was pared by 6 bases and J by 0 bases, with 7 bases of the junction left unmatched. Germline CDR1 SGHRS, CDR2 YFSETQ. The CDR3 consists of 15 residues. The CDR3 sequence is CASKTGTGSSYEQYF. The CDR3 nucleotides are TGCGCCAGCAAGACCGGGACAGGGAGCTCCTACGAGCAGTACTTC.

This chain joins TRBV9 and TRBJ1-1; TRBD1 matches 11 bases. CDR1 is SGDLS and CDR2 is YYNGEE in the germline V gene. This CDR3 comprises 15 residues. The ends lost 0 bases at V and 2 bases at J; junction bases unmatched: 0. Written as DNA, the CDR3 is TGTGCCAGCAGCGTAGGGACAGGGGGCAACACTGAAGCTTTCTTT. It translates to CASSVGTGGNTEAFF.

This chain links TRBV5-1 with TRBJ1-5; 9 positions match TRBD1. The CDR3 has 15 residues. Germline loops: CDR1 SGHRS, CDR2 YFSETQ. V was pared by 4 bases and J by 9 bases, with 11 bases of the junction left unmatched. CDR3 loop: CASSPGTGPGGPQHF. As DNA, the CDR3 is TGCGCCAGCAGCCCGGGGACAGGGCCAGGGGGGCCCCAGCATTTT.

The chain uses TRBV29-1 and TRBJ2-4; D may be TRBD1 (5 bases). The V and J ends lost 7 bases and 12 bases respectively, with 25 bases between them. This CDR3 is 14 amino acids long. Germline-derived CDR1 and CDR2 are SQVTM and ANQGSEA. CDR3 sequence (DNA): TGCAGCGCCCCCCCCCAGTACCCAAAAGGGGATCAGTACTTC. This gives the protein CSAPPQYPKGDQYF.